This T cell receptor (beta chain) was recorded in a study of blood T cell repertoires in COVID-19 (dated by TCRdb to 2019 to 2021). Regarding the research as a whole: The collaborator samples originated in the United States, Italy and Spain and spanned the acute and convalescent phases of COVID-19. Where HLA class I and class II types were available, the types were taken from metadata supplied by the sample provider, not from assay-based typing. A de-identified subject ID, COVID-19 status, age in years and sex were almost always included in the sample metadata. The samples were drawn from two sources: the first 160 participants of the ongoing ImmuneRACE study, and over 1,000 subjects contributed by 6 global collaborators. Deeply sampled blood TCRbeta repertoires from subjects exposed to, actively infected with, or recovered from COVID-19 were included in the dataset. The prospective study material was composed of cDNA or gDNA derived from T cells, B-cell-depleted T cells, or PBMCs. A freely available public database, intended as a resource for researchers studying the immune response to SARS-CoV-2, is where the repertoires were released. What the research found in general, with its limitations: Clinical and demographic metadata were provided uncurated, with the amount varying by source and participant.

TCRbeta CDR3 regions were amplified from genomic DNA using the immunoSEQ Assay, a bias-controlled multiplex PCR. Under the source paper's analysis protocol: Within the assay, amplification of reference gene primers was used to estimate how many nucleated cells each sample contained. To quantify the absolute abundance of each unique TCRbeta CDR3 rearrangement, sequence reads were collapsed and filtered. For each sample, productive Simpson clonality was calculated as the square root of Simpson's diversity index over productive rearrangements. This is the immuneACCESS table as TCRdb keeps it, with only in-frame sequences that have V and J called. A part of the clones is gone; compared with another copy, unresolved V genes explain less than half, and the rest is unexplained. Clone size and V and J calls were adopted from that table, with D and trimming inferred from the DNA. The sample data list about 220,000 clones, and 70% to 85% of these were observed just once. The ten biggest clones cover roughly 10% of the sample.

V drops 5 bases and J drops 2 bases, leaving 15 bases in between. Via the germline V gene (reference sequence), CDR1 is SGHKS and CDR2 YYEKEE. The CDR3 goes from the cysteine to the phenylalanine over 15 residues. CDR3 DNA is the only sequence kept; it has 45 bases, read in frame from the first base. The collaborating institutions used their own protocols to collect whole blood in K2EDTA tubes. Collaborator samples were shipped for TCRbeta analysis as frozen whole blood, isolated PBMCs, or DNA extracted from either sample type. The table lists this clone with a count of one. Its binding antigen is unknown. Per-base qualities were not stored, and no clone one base away is much larger.

The sequence joins TRBV5-5 to TRBJ2-3; the best D guess is TRBD2, with 5 bases matching. What was sequenced was peripheral blood. This TCR came from a man aged 45-65 years with active or convalescent COVID-19. CDR3 reads: CASRTRSGFTDTQYF. The nucleotide sequence is given as TGTGCCAGCAGAACTAGGTCGGGGTTCACAGATACGCAGTATTTT.